These 9 T cell receptor beta chains share one sample of origin, sequenced in a study of cytomegalovirus exposure and HLA in healthy donors. Sequenced by immunoSEQ multiplex PCR; TCRdb stores in-frame clones only, minus some. This table has roughly 140,000 clones, around 88% appearing once. Sample: PBMCs. Source of these receptors: a woman in her late teens or twenties in good health and CMV-seropositive.

V gene TRBV19 combines with J gene TRBJ1-1; D unresolved. The CDR3 extends over 16 amino acids. The germline V and J ends were trimmed by 9 bases and 1 base, with 21 bases remaining between them. Germline V gene lookup returns CDR1 LNHDA and CDR2 SQIVND (reference sequence). CDR3 nucleotides: TGTGCCAGCTCCGTAAACCCGGGGTGGGGGAACACTGAAGCTTTCTTT. Encoded protein: CASSVNPGWGNTEAFF. Complete variable domain (other parts from reference TRBV19 and TRBJ1-1): DGGITQSPKYLFRKEGQNVTLSCEQNLNHDAMYWYRQDPGQGLRLIYYSQIVNDFQKGDIAEGYSVSREKKESFPLTVTSAQKNPTAFYLCASSVNPGWGNTEAFFGQGTRLTVV.

The rearrangement joins TRBV5-1 to TRBJ2-2; weak D call: TRBD1 (5 bases). The V and J ends lost 2 bases and 2 bases respectively, with 10 bases between them. CDR1 is SGHRS and CDR2 is YFSETQ in the germline V gene. This CDR3 comprises 15 residues. DNA of the CDR3: TGCGCCAGCAGCTTTAGGACAACTAACACCGGGGAGCTGTTTTTT. The encoded protein is CASSFRTTNTGELFF.

This chain uses TRBV5-4 with TRBJ2-7; tentatively, D is TRBD1 (5 bases). Between the trimmed V and J ends, which lost 5 bases and 4 bases, there was a span of 10 bases. The CDR3 covers 12 residues. CDR1 and CDR2 (germline): SGHNT, YYREEE (reference sequence). As DNA, the CDR3 is TGTGCCAGCAGTTACCAGGGTTACGAGCAGTACTTC. Its protein product is CASSYQGYEQYF.

The chain has TRBV2 and TRBJ2-1; 8 bases fit TRBD2. The J segment lost 3 bases and the V segment lost 2 bases, leaving 6 bases of the junction unmatched. The CDR3 consists of 16 residues. Germline CDR1 is SNHLY and CDR2 is FYNNEI. The CDR3 sequence: CASSEIGLAGYNEQFF. As DNA, the CDR3 is TGTGCCAGCAGTGAAATTGGTCTAGCGGGCTACAATGAGCAGTTCTTC.

The chain links TRBV4-2 to TRBJ1-4; D unresolved. Deletions cut 0 bases from V and 8 bases from J, with 10 bases between. Germline V gene lookup returns CDR1 LGHNA and CDR2 YNFKEQ. There are 14 residues in the CDR3. Here the CDR3 reads CASSQDGHLEKLFF. In DNA, the CDR3 is TGTGCCAGCAGCCAAGATGGGCACCTGGAAAAACTGTTTTTT.

This rearrangement joins TRBV6-5 to TRBJ1-1, with D possibly TRBD1 on 6 matching bases. The V end was cut by 8 bases, the J end by 0 bases, with 13 bases between. This CDR3 is built from 14 residues. Germline CDR1 is MNHEY and CDR2 is SVGAGI. This CDR3 reads CASSTGSMNTEAFF. CDR3 nucleotides: TGTGCCAGCTCAACAGGGTCGATGAACACTGAAGCTTTCTTT.

This chain joins TRBV7-2 and TRBJ2-7; D ambiguous. V lost 2 bases and J 3 bases, leaving 8 bases between the germline ends. Germline CDR1 and CDR2: SGHTA and FQGNSA. The CDR3 is 13 amino acids. The CDR3 spells CASSLSENYEQYF. The CDR3 DNA is TGTGCCAGCAGCTTAAGTGAGAACTACGAGCAGTACTTC.

The rearrangement links TRBV2 to TRBJ2-7; TRBD1 agrees at 8 bases. J gave up 6 bases and V 8 bases, and 18 bases lay outside the gene matches. This CDR3 is 16 amino acids long. Looked up from germline, CDR1 is SNHLY and CDR2 is FYNNEI. The CDR3 protein is CASPVLKGQDPIEQYF. The CDR3, as DNA: TGTGCCAGCCCCGTCCTCAAGGGACAGGACCCTATCGAGCAGTACTTC.

This sequence joins TRBV25-1 and TRBJ1-5; D possibly corresponds to TRBD1 (5 bases). Germline V gene sequence: CDR1 MGHDK, CDR2 SYGVNS. The CDR3 runs to 13 residues. Trimming removed 4 bases from V and 1 base from J, with 5 bases in between. CDR3 nucleotide sequence: TGTGCCAGCAGTGCAGGGAGCAATCAGCCCCAGCATTTT. Its protein product is CASSAGSNQPQHF.